The 22 T cell receptor beta chains presented below share a single source sample, sequenced in a study of blood T cell repertoires in COVID-19. Libraries were prepared by immunoSEQ multiplex PCR; TCRdb keeps only in-frame clonotypes and omits some of them. The table includes about 250,000 clones, 88% detected once. The sequencing sample was made of peripheral blood. These receptors all stem from a woman aged 25 to 39 with COVID-19, enrolled during active disease.

The rearrangement joins TRBV24-1 to TRBJ1-1; 8 bases align to TRBD1. The V segment lost 2 bases and the J segment 11 bases; nucleotides outside the gene matches: 9. The germline CDR1 and CDR2 sequences are KGHDR and SFDVKD. The CDR3 runs 14 residues. In DNA form, the CDR3 reads TGTGCCACCAGTGATTCGCCGGGACAGGTCGGCGCTTTCTTT. Translation gives CATSDSPGQVGAFF.

The chain employs TRBV6-4 and TRBJ1-6, with D unresolved. The CDR3 is 14 residues long. Germline V gene sequence: CDR1 MRHNA, CDR2 SNTAGT. Trimming left V 1 base short and J 9 bases short, with 10 bases between. CDR3 nucleotide sequence: TGTGCCAGCAGTGACTTACGAGCAGGTTCACCCCTCCACTTT. Amino acid sequence: CASSDLRAGSPLHF.

The J gene is TRBJ2-1, the V gene TRBV3-1 (or the pseudogene TRBV3-2); the match to TRBD2 covers 10 bases. This CDR3 is 14 amino acids long. Looked up from germline, CDR1 is LGHDT and CDR2 is YNNKEL (reference sequence). V dropped 3 bases and J dropped 7; count of bases not matched to a gene: 3. The CDR3 is CASSHQAGGNEQFF. CDR3 coding DNA: TGTGCCAGCAGCCACCAAGCGGGGGGGAATGAGCAGTTCTTC.

Remarks on this clone: Different DNA sequences within this sample yield the same CDR3. The chain is built from TRBV9 and TRBJ2-2; D is unresolved. Germline CDR1 and CDR2: SGDLS and YYNGEE. Trimming took off 4 bases at V and 5 bases at J, with 6 bases between the two ends. This CDR3 contains 12 residues. CDR3: CASSLGTGELFF. In DNA form, the CDR3 reads TGTGCCAGCAGCCTCGGTACCGGGGAGCTGTTTTTT.

V usage is TRBV11-1 and J usage is TRBJ2-5; 12 nucleotides line up with TRBD2. This CDR3 region has 16 residues. Looked up from germline, CDR1 is SGHAT and CDR2 is FQDESV (reference sequence). The ends lost 4 bases at V and 4 bases at J; junction bases unmatched: 7. CDR3 residues: CASSSRLAGDAETQYF. The CDR3 nucleotides are TGTGCCAGCAGCTCCCGACTAGCGGGGGACGCAGAGACCCAGTACTTC. Combining the CDR3 with reference TRBV11-1 and TRBJ2-5 gives the whole variable domain EAEVAQSPRYKITEKSQAVAFWCDPISGHATLYWYRQILGQGPELLVQFQDESVVDDSQLPKDRFSAERLKGVDSTLKIQPAELGDSAMYLCASSSRLAGDAETQYFGPGTRLLVL.

The chain recombines TRBV5-4 with TRBJ1-2; maybe TRBD1 (6 bases). V lost 4 bases, J lost 8 bases, and 21 bases lay in between. The germline gives CDR1 SGHNT, CDR2 YYREEE (reference sequence). The CDR3 consists of 15 residues. The CDR3 DNA is TGTGCCAGCAGCGGCAAACTCAACAGGGAGATGGGCTACACCTTC. Encoded protein: CASSGKLNREMGYTF.

The V gene is TRBV28, the J gene TRBJ1-2, with TRBD1 identical over 8 bases. The CDR3 covers 16 residues. After removal of 1 base from V and 4 bases from J, the junction contained 8 bases not matched to a gene. Germline V gives CDR1 MDHEN, CDR2 SYDVKM. CDR3 region: CASSLFGQGAGYGYTF. The CDR3 nucleotides are TGTGCCAGCAGTTTATTCGGGCAGGGGGCAGGCTATGGCTACACCTTC.

V and J are TRBV9 and TRBJ2-5; the match to TRBD2 covers 11 bases. Per the germline V gene, CDR1 is SGDLS and CDR2 is YYNGEE. There are 16 residues in the CDR3. After removal of 4 bases from V and 2 bases from J, the junction contained 7 bases not matched to a gene. CDR3 sequence reads: CASSFGTSGVQETQYF. CDR3 in DNA: TGTGCCAGCAGCTTCGGGACTAGCGGAGTTCAAGAGACCCAGTACTTC.

The chain couples TRBV23-1 to TRBJ1-2; D may be TRBD1 (5 bases). TRBV23-1 is annotated as an ORF whose role is uncertain. This CDR3 has 18 residues. Trimming shortened V by 5 bases and J by 6 bases, and 28 bases separated the two germline ends. The CDR3 sequence: CASSAALGQAVCVHGYTF. In nucleotides, the CDR3 is TGCGCCAGCAGTGCGGCACTGGGGCAGGCGGTATGCGTGCATGGCTACACCTTC.

The rearrangement links TRBV2 to TRBJ2-3, with no clear D. The CDR3 is made up of 15 amino acids. Germline assignment: CDR1 SNHLY and CDR2 FYNNEI. V lost 4 bases and J 1 base, leaving 12 bases between the germline ends. CDR3 sequence (DNA): TGTGCCAGCAGTGGCCAGGCCCACCGCACAGATACGCAGTATTTT. Its protein product is CASSGQAHRTDTQYF.

The chain combines TRBV11-2 with TRBJ2-7; weak D call: TRBD2 (5 bases). Trimming removed 5 bases at V and 7 bases at J, with 15 bases between. The CDR3 has 13 amino acids. The germline V gene has CDR1 SGHAT and CDR2 FQNNGV. Here the CDR3 reads CASSQRPAGEQYV. CDR3 bases: TGTGCCAGCAGCCAGCGGCCCGCCGGAGAGCAGTACGTC.

The V gene is TRBV19, the J gene TRBJ1-2; D might be TRBD1 (6 bases). This CDR3 has 15 amino acids. CDR1 and CDR2 (germline): LNHDA, SQIVND (reference sequence). The V end was cut by 6 bases, the J end by 4 bases, with 18 bases between. Here the CDR3 DNA reads TGTGCCAGTAGCCAGAGACAGGCCGGCTTCTATGGCTACACCTTC. It is translated as CASSQRQAGFYGYTF.

The genes are TRBV6-5 and TRBJ1-1, with 7 bases identical to TRBD1. V lost 0 bases, J lost 2 bases, and 3 bases stayed unmatched. CDR3 length: 15 amino acids. Germline values: CDR1 MNHEY, CDR2 SVGAGI. CDR3 sequence reads: CASSYSGTDNTEAFF. CDR3 coding DNA: TGTGCCAGCAGTTACTCTGGGACAGACAACACTGAAGCTTTCTTT.

The chain joins TRBV12-5 to TRBJ2-2; D is possibly TRBD1 (5 bases). Germline V gene data show CDR1 as LGHNT and CDR2 as FRNRAP. The CDR3 has 19 amino acids. Trimming took off 0 bases at V and 0 bases at J, with 17 bases between the two ends. The DNA for the CDR3 is TGTGCTAGTGGTTTGGTAGTTCTAGGCAGGGCAACGAACACCGGGGAGCTGTTTTTT. Protein sequence: CASGLVVLGRATNTGELFF.

The chain recombines TRBV4-1 with TRBJ1-2; weak D call: TRBD1 (6 bases). Germline CDR1 reads MGHRA; CDR2 reads YSYEKL. The germline V and J ends were trimmed by 1 base and 1 base, with 10 bases remaining between them. The CDR3 is 15 residues long. In nucleotides, the CDR3 is TGCGCCAGCAGCCAAGGGCAGGGGATTAACTATGGCTACACCTTC. Residues: CASSQGQGINYGYTF.

The chain uses TRBV30 and TRBJ1-3; the match to TRBD1 covers 8 bases. This CDR3 contains 15 residues. V trimming: 5 bases; J trimming: 2 bases; junction bases outside the gene matches: 8. Germline V gene lookup returns CDR1 GTSNPN and CDR2 SVGIG (reference sequence). CDR3 coding DNA: TGTGCCTGGGTGGGGAACAGGGGGACTGGAAACACCATATATTTT. Encoded protein: CAWVGNRGTGNTIYF.

A note on this clone: The same CDR3 arises from other DNA sequences in this sample as well. CDR3 protein: CASSVGGSTDTQYF. For the CDR3, the DNA is TGTGCCAGCAGCGTAGGAGGAAGCACAGATACGCAGTATTTT. The chain has TRBV9 and TRBJ2-3; D uncertain. The CDR3 is made up of 14 amino acids. CDR1 is SGDLS and CDR2 is YYNGEE in the germline V gene. V was cut by 0 bases and J by 0 bases, with 5 bases left in between.

V and J are TRBV7-2 and TRBJ1-5; D perhaps matches TRBD1 (5 bases). This CDR3 contains 12 residues. The germline V gene encodes CDR1 SGHTA and CDR2 FQGNSA. Trimming took off 5 bases at V and 5 bases at J, with 7 bases between the two ends. This chain's CDR3 is CASSPQDQPQHF. The CDR3 nucleotides are TGTGCCAGCAGCCCACAGGATCAGCCCCAGCATTTT.

The chain employs TRBV20-1 and TRBJ2-3; 7 bases agree with TRBD2. J lost 0 bases, V lost 3 bases, and 6 bases had no gene match. Germline V gene sequence: CDR1 DFQATT, CDR2 SNEGSKA (reference sequence). CDR3 length: 15 residues. CDR3 sequence (DNA): TGCAGTGCTAGTGTTTCTAGCGGAAGCACAGATACGCAGTATTTT. Its translation: CSASVSSGSTDTQYF.

The CDR3 DNA reads as TGTGCCAGCAGACAAGACACCGGGGAGCTGTTTTTT. Translation gives CASRQDTGELFF. The rearrangement uses TRBV7-2 and TRBJ2-2; D not certain. The CDR3 is made up of 12 amino acids. V lost 6 bases to trimming and J lost 3 bases, with 5 bases between them. Germline V gene data show CDR1 as SGHTA and CDR2 as FQGNSA.

The genes are TRBV5-1 and TRBJ2-5; D unresolved. The germline V gene has CDR1 SGHRS and CDR2 YFSETQ. The V end was cut by 3 bases, the J end by 0 bases, with 6 bases between. CDR3 size: 13 residues. CDR3 loop: CASSSRNQETQYF. The CDR3 region has the DNA TGCGCCAGCAGCTCGAGGAACCAAGAGACCCAGTACTTC.

The gene calls are TRBV6-5 and TRBJ1-5, with 7 positions matching TRBD1. Germline V gives CDR1 MNHEY, CDR2 SVGAGI. The CDR3 totals 14 residues. Unmatched junction bases numbered 12, after V lost 7 bases and J lost 9 bases. CDR3 DNA: TGTGCCAGCATTATAGGGGGCCCAGTGTCGCCCCAGCATTTT. Translating it yields CASIIGGPVSPQHF.